This is a list of T cell receptor beta chains from one sample in a study of CD8+CD57+ T cells in acquired aplastic anemia. TCRdb re-derived calls from the reads in MiXCR, one entry per CDR3 protein. Of around 230,000 distinct CDR3 sequences in the sample, over 55% were seen once. Sequenced input: sorted CD4+, CD8+, or CD8+CD57+ T cells (not recorded which) from PBMCs. Receptors originate from a human donor in good health. Each CDR3 is given with its conserved first and last residue. The D gene is left open where the match is weak. Rows give clone size only sometimes, using once, few, many, or a class for an expanded clone.

V	J	D	size	DNA	CDR3
TRBV7-2	TRBJ1-4	NA	NA	TGTGCCAGCAGCTTAAGGGTCCTCGCAGACGCTACTAATGAAAAACTGTTTTTT	CASSLRVLADATNEKLFF
TRBV7-9	TRBJ2-7	NA	many	TGTGCCAGCAGCTCCCCGGGACTTGTCTACGAGCAGTACTTC	CASSSPGLVYEQYF
TRBV20-1	TRBJ1-6	NA	NA	TGCAGTGCTACACGGTCAGCGTTATATAATTCACCCCTCCACTTT	CSATRSALYNSPLHF
TRBV29-1	TRBJ2-3	NA	NA	TGCAGCGTCGGGTTAGGAGGGGGAATAGGTACGCAGTATTTT	CSVGLGGGIGTQYF
TRBV7-9	TRBJ2-1	TRBD2	few	TGTGCCAGCAGCTTAGGATCTAGCGGGGTCAATGAGCAGTTCTTC	CASSLGSSGVNEQFF
TRBV5-1	TRBJ2-7	NA	once	TGCGCCAGCAGCTTGGAGCAGGGTATAACCTACGAGCAGTACTTC	CASSLEQGITYEQYF
TRBV25-1	TRBJ2-3	NA	NA	TGTGCCAGCAGTGAATTCGTGGCAGACTCCTACAATGAGCAGTATTTT	CASSEFVADSYNEQYF
TRBV24-1	TRBJ2-2	NA	NA	TGTGCCACCAGTGATCCCCCCAGGCCCGGGGAGCTGTTTTTT	CATSDPPRPGELFF
TRBV7-9	TRBJ1-5	NA	few	TGTGCCAGCAGCTTATCGGCCACCAATCAGCCCCAGCATTTT	CASSLSATNQPQHF
TRBV2	TRBJ2-7	NA	few	TGTGCCAGCAGTAGGGAGGGGGAGCCCTACGAGCAGTACTTC	CASSREGEPYEQYF
TRBV7-2	TRBJ2-7	NA	NA	TGTGCCAGCAACCATCCCGGGGTCTCCTACGAGCAGTACTTC	CASNHPGVSYEQYF
TRBV19	TRBJ2-3	NA	NA	TGTGCCAGTAGTGTCTCTTCAACGGCGGTAGATACGCAGTATTTT	CASSVSSTAVDTQYF
TRBV2	TRBJ1-1	TRBD1	NA	TGTGCCAGCAGCGGGACAGGGTTTGACACTGAAGCTTTCTTT	CASSGTGFDTEAFF
TRBV7-2	TRBJ1-1	NA	NA	TGTGCCAGCGTGGGGACGAACACTGAAGCTTTCTTT	CASVGTNTEAFF
TRBV10-3	TRBJ1-6	NA	NA	TGTGCCATCAGTGCAGGGCAGTATAATTCACCCCTCCGCTTT	CAISAGQYNSPLRF
TRBV7-3	TRBJ1-1	NA	NA	TGTGCCAGCAGCTCCTGGGGGGGGGACACTGAAGCTTTCTTT	CASSSWGGDTEAFF
TRBV12-3/TRBV12-4	TRBJ2-7	NA	many	TGTGCCAGCAGTTTAACCATCTCCTACGAGCAGTACTTC	CASSLTISYEQYF
TRBV7-6	TRBJ1-5	NA	few	TGTGCCAGCAGCTTATGGAGACAGGCGAGCAATCAGCCCCAGCATTTT	CASSLWRQASNQPQHF
TRBV7-9	TRBJ2-7	NA	NA	TGTGCCAGCAGCCCCCCGGGAACCTCGGGGGAGCAGTACTTC	CASSPPGTSGEQYF
TRBV2	TRBJ1-3	NA	NA	TGTGCCAGCAGCCAACAGGGCATCTCTGGAAACACCATATATTTT	CASSQQGISGNTIYF
TRBV5-1	TRBJ2-3	TRBD2	NA	TGCGCCAGCAGCTTACTAGCGGACACGGATACGCAGTATTTT	CASSLLADTDTQYF
TRBV16	TRBJ2-3	TRBD2	NA	TGTGCCAGCGAGCGGGACGGAAGCACAGATACGCAGTATTTT	CASERDGSTDTQYF
TRBV20-1	TRBJ1-2	NA	NA	TGCAGTGCTGTTCTATCAGGGAGCTATGGCTACACCTTC	CSAVLSGSYGYTF
TRBV27	TRBJ1-1	TRBD1	few	TGTGCCAGCAGTTCGAGACAGGGTTTTAAAGACACTGAAGCTTTCTTT	CASSSRQGFKDTEAFF
TRBV20-1	TRBJ2-3	TRBD2	once	TGCAGTGCCTCAGCGGGGGGTAGCACAGATACGCAGTATTTT	CSASAGGSTDTQYF
TRBV6-5	TRBJ2-3	NA	many	TGTGCCAGCAGTTACGGTGGTGGCACAGATACGCAGTATTTT	CASSYGGGTDTQYF
TRBV12-3/TRBV12-4	TRBJ2-7	NA	few	TGTGCCAGCAGAGACGGCCGGGCCTACGAGCAGTACTTC	CASRDGRAYEQYF
TRBV5-1	TRBJ1-1	NA	NA	TGCGCCAGCAGCTCCCGGGAGGGGACTGAAGCTTTCTTT	CASSSREGTEAFF
TRBV5-1	TRBJ2-3	NA	NA	TGCGCCAGCAGCTTGCAGGAGAGCGCAGATACGCAGTATTTT	CASSLQESADTQYF
TRBV24-1	TRBJ2-1	TRBD2	NA	TGTGCCACCAGTGGCGGACTAGCGGGAGATGAGCAGTTCTTC	CATSGGLAGDEQFF
TRBV20-1	TRBJ2-3	NA	NA	TGCAGTGTGGGTGAAGGGGGGGTTGTGGGCACAGATACGCAGTATTTT	CSVGEGGVVGTDTQYF
TRBV7-9	TRBJ2-2	NA	NA	TGTGCCAGCAGCTTAGACCCCGGGGAGCTGTTTTTT	CASSLDPGELFF
TRBV2	TRBJ1-1	NA	NA	TGTGCCAGCAGCGTCCGTTCGGTAGTTCAGGACACTGAAGCTTTCTTT	CASSVRSVVQDTEAFF
TRBV5-1	TRBJ1-6	TRBD1	many	TGCGCCAGCAGCTCGGACAGGGTCGAGGGAAATTCACCCCTCCACTTT	CASSSDRVEGNSPLHF
TRBV12-3/TRBV12-4	TRBJ1-1	NA	NA	TGTGCCAGCAGTTTACGGCAGCAAATGAACACTGAAGCTTTCTTT	CASSLRQQMNTEAFF
TRBV6-1	TRBJ2-7	NA	NA	TGTGCCAGCAGTGATCTGGGCGGGACAAGCTCCTACGAGCAGTACTTC	CASSDLGGTSSYEQYF